The following is a T cell receptor (beta chain) sequence with its context. The data were obtained in a study of blood T cell repertoires in COVID-19. About the study: Sources were T cells, B-cell-depleted T cells, or PBMCs; the material itself was cDNA or gDNA.

Sequencing used immunoSEQ multiplex PCR; TCRdb keeps in-frame clones, though not all of them. The sample lists approximately 230,000 clones, approximately 89% occurring once. CDR1 MNHEY and CDR2 SVGEGT come from the germline V gene. The CDR3 spans 15 residues. V dropped 0 bases and J dropped 8 bases, with 15 bases sitting between them. The clonotype originates from a woman in her twenties or thirties with COVID-19, enrolled during active disease. The sample consisted of peripheral blood. The chain uses TRBV6-2 or TRBV6-3 and TRBJ2-3; D uncertain. This chain's CDR3 is CASSYSGLFTGTQYF. The CDR3 DNA is TGTGCCAGCAGTTACTCGGGTCTGTTTACGGGTACGCAGTATTTT.